These 24 T cell receptor beta chains share one sample of origin, sequenced in a study of tumor and adjacent non-tumor tissue in lung cancer. No cell sorting was done before RNA was extracted from the tissue. The library came from three nested PCR rounds adapted from ARM-PCR protocols. TCRdb re-analysed the multiplex PCR reads in MiXCR, keeping a single row per CDR3 protein. The table has some 84,000 distinct CDR3 sequences, about three fifths seen once. Sequenced sample: lung tumor tissue. Receptors were obtained from a man in his 70s with non-small cell lung cancer.

This clonotype was recorded at least ten times. The CDR3 reads CASSSYGRGRNDEQFF. The CDR3 DNA follows: TGTGCCAGCAGCTCCTATGGCAGGGGGAGGAACGATGAGCAGTTCTTC. The chain uses TRBV11-2 and TRBJ2-1; TRBD1 is a possible D gene (7 bases). The length of the CDR3 is 16 residues. The germline V gene encodes CDR1 SGHAT and CDR2 FQNNGV. The V end lost 4 bases, the J end lost 8 bases, and 21 bases lay between the germline ends.

Remarks on this clonotype: This sequence may be a read error, since a much larger clone differs from it by one base. The chain joins TRBV5-6 to TRBJ1-1; the D gene is possibly TRBD1 (6 bases). The CDR3 spans 12 residues. V lost 1 base to trimming and J lost 8 bases, with 9 bases between them. CDR1 is SGHDT and CDR2 is YYEEEE in the germline V gene. Written as DNA, the CDR3 is TGTGCCAGCAGCTTGACAGGGAACGAAGCTTTCTTT. Translated: CASSLTGNEAFF.

The chain recombines TRBV9 with TRBJ2-2, with D maybe TRBD2 (5 bases). V was pared by 0 bases and J by 0 bases, with 9 bases between. The CDR3 is 16 residues long. Germline CDR1 is SGDLS and CDR2 is YYNGEE. The CDR3 protein is CASSVEIATNTGELFF. The CDR3 coding sequence is TGTGCCAGCAGCGTAGAAATAGCGACGAACACCGGGGAGCTGTTTTTT.

Points on this clonotype: The junction departs from germline at one end; a sequencing error may be responsible. The J gene is TRBJ1-6, the V gene TRBV20-1, with unresolved D. CDR1 is DFQATT and CDR2 is SNEGSKA in the germline V gene (reference sequence). The CDR3 spans 13 residues. The DNA of the CDR3 is TGCAGTGCTGAAGACATAACCAATTCACTCCTCCACTTT. Protein: CSAEDITNSLLHF.

As regards this clonotype: A junction boundary mismatches the germline segment, possibly from a read error. The rearrangement links TRBV29-1 to TRBJ1-2, with 9 bases that match TRBD1. Germline V gives CDR1 SQVTM, CDR2 ANQGSEA. The CDR3 is made up of 13 amino acids. In nucleotides, the CDR3 is TGCAGTGTTGACCGACAGGACAGGGGAGGCTACACCTTC. Its translation: CSVDRQDRGGYTF.

This clonotype showed up many times. This rearrangement joins TRBV10-2 to TRBJ2-5, with 8 bases identical to TRBD2. Germline CDR1 and CDR2: WSHSY and SAAADI. The CDR3 covers 16 residues. V dropped 1 base and J dropped 1; count of bases not matched to a gene: 5. In DNA form, the CDR3 reads TGCGCCAGCAGTGAGTGGGGTAGCGGGGTCCAAGAGACCCAGTACTTC. The encoded protein is CASSEWGSGVQETQYF.

This clonotype was observed a few times. The chain links TRBV5-1 to TRBJ2-2; D perhaps matches TRBD1 (5 bases). The V end lost 2 bases, the J end lost 4 bases, and 12 bases lay between the germline ends. In germline, CDR1 is SGHRS, CDR2 YFSETQ. CDR3 length equals 15 residues. This CDR3 is CASSLGASPTGELFF. In DNA form, the CDR3 reads TGCGCCAGCAGCTTAGGGGCTAGTCCCACCGGGGAGCTGTTTTTT.

Turning to this clonotype: The junction and the germline gene differ at one end; a read error may be behind it. The chain links TRBV29-1 to TRBJ1-5, with 11 bases matching TRBD1. Germline V gene sequence: CDR1 SQVTM, CDR2 ANQGSEA. This CDR3 spans 17 amino acids. The DNA of the CDR3 is TGTGGCGTAGACATCGGGACAGGGGGTTCGAGCAATCGGCCCCAGCATTTT. This translates into CGVDIGTGGSSNRPQHF. Drawing the rest from reference TRBV29-1 and TRBJ1-5, the complete variable domain is SAVISQKPSRDICQRGTSLTIQCQVDSQVTMMFWYRQQPGQSLTLIATANQGSEATYESGFVIDKFPISRPNLTFSTLTVSNMSPEDSSIYLCGVDIGTGGSSNRPQHFGDGTRLSIL.

In the case of this clonotype: A junction end diverges from the germline sequence, so it may reflect a read error. V usage is TRBV11-2 and J usage is TRBJ2-3, with 7 bases aligning to TRBD2. CDR3 size: 16 residues. Per the germline V gene, CDR1 is SGHAT and CDR2 is FQNNGV. The CDR3 sequence: CASSFDMTTSTDTHYF. The CDR3 nucleotides read TGTGCCAGCAGCTTTGACATGACGACTAGCACAGATACGCATTATTTT.

Concerning this clonotype: It is likely a read error, because the conserved phenylalanine at the end of the CDR3 is missing. This rearrangement joins TRBV29-1 to TRBJ2-5; D is ambiguous. Germline CDR1 is SQVTM and CDR2 is ANQGSEA. The CDR3 has 12 amino acids. The CDR3 region is CSVVLTQETQYS. The CDR3 nucleotides are TGCAGCGTTGTTCTGACTCAGGAGACTCAGTACTCC.

As for this clonotype: A read error may produce the germline difference seen at one junction end. V is TRBV5-6 and J is TRBJ1-5; possible D gene TRBD1, 5 bases. This CDR3 is built from 17 residues. Per the germline V gene, CDR1 is SGHDT and CDR2 is YYEEEE. In DNA form, the CDR3 reads TGTGCCAGCAGCTCTCACGGGGGGGAGGTGGGCAATCAGCCCCGGCATTTT. Translated, it gives CASSSHGGEVGNQPRHF.

The chain couples TRBV6-6 to TRBJ2-7; TRBD2 agrees at 7 bases. Germline lookup yields CDR1 MNHNY and CDR2 SVGAGI (reference sequence). The ends lost 6 bases at V and 8 bases at J; junction bases unmatched: 13. The CDR3 runs to 14 residues. The CDR3 protein is CASSRSGGSYKQYF. The CDR3 region has the DNA TGTGCCAGCAGCCGGTCGGGCGGGAGTTACAAGCAGTACTTC.

This clonotype was counted many times. The chain is built from TRBV29-1 and TRBJ2-5; D is uncertain. The CDR3 spans 11 residues. Deletions cut 5 bases from V and 4 bases from J, with 8 bases between. In germline, CDR1 is SQVTM, CDR2 ANQGSEA. The CDR3 here is CSVKNGETQYF. The CDR3, as DNA: TGCAGCGTTAAGAACGGAGAGACCCAGTACTTC.

In regard to this clonotype: An end of the junction differs from the germline gene, which may be a read error. The J gene is TRBJ1-5, the V gene TRBV12-3 or TRBV12-4; weak D call: TRBD1 (6 bases). There are 16 residues in the CDR3. The CDR3 nucleotides are TGTGCCAGCAGTTTATCTTGGGGGACAACTCATCAGCACCAGCATTTT. Its protein is CASSLSWGTTHQHQHF.

This clonotype was recorded at least ten times. The chain links TRBV4-1 to TRBJ2-7; 9 nucleotides agree with TRBD1. J gave up 3 bases and V 3 bases, and 6 bases lay outside the gene matches. Germline assignment: CDR1 MGHRA and CDR2 YSYEKL. The CDR3 contains 15 residues. CDR3 bases: TGCGCCAGCAGCCAGGGACAGGGCGGACTCTACGAGCAGTACTTC. This encodes CASSQGQGGLYEQYF.

As to this clonotype: One junction end disagrees with the germline gene, perhaps due to a read error. The rearrangement joins TRBV10-1 to TRBJ2-3; D is possibly TRBD2 (6 bases). The CDR3 totals 12 residues. Per germline, CDR1 WNHNN and CDR2 SYGVQD (reference sequence). CDR3 sequence (DNA): TGCGCCAGCAGTGATTCGGGGGATATGCAGTATTTT. It specifies CASSDSGDMQYF.

In the case of this clonotype: The germline gene is not matched at one end of the junction; a read error may be the cause. The genes are TRBV5-1 and TRBJ2-7; D is unresolved. Germline CDR1 and CDR2: SGHRS and YFSETQ. This CDR3 region has 11 residues. CDR3 region: CASSLLYGQYF. The CDR3 coding sequence is TGTGCCAGCAGCTTGTTATACGGGCAGTACTTC. The variable domain in full, with the rest retrieved from reference TRBV5-1 and TRBJ2-7, is KAGVTQTPRYLIKTRGQQVTLSCSPISGHRSVSWYQQTPGQGLQFLFEYFSETQRNKGNFPGRFSGRQFSNSRSEMNVSTLELGDSALYLCASSLLYGQYFGPGTRLTVT.

This clonotype came up many times. The CDR3 is CASSSPGRGGPEAFF. DNA of the CDR3: TGTGCCAGCAGTTCCCCGGGGAGGGGCGGTCCTGAAGCTTTCTTT. The gene calls are TRBV6-6 and TRBJ1-1, with D perhaps TRBD1 (5 bases). V lost 4 bases and J lost 6, with 18 bases in between. Germline loops: CDR1 MNHNY, CDR2 SVGAGI (reference sequence). The CDR3 runs 15 residues.

This clonotype was seen a handful of times. The genes are TRBV5-8 and TRBJ1-4; D is ambiguous. Germline V gene data show CDR1 as SGHTS and CDR2 as YDEGEE. The CDR3 runs 12 residues. In DNA, the CDR3 is TGTCCCGGCAGCCGTGCCGGGAGAAAACTGTTTTTT. Amino acid sequence: CPGSRAGRKLFF.

A single count supports this clonotype. One end of the junction fails to match germline, which may point to a read error. The chain couples TRBV6-7 to TRBJ2-5; 7 bases match TRBD2. TRBV6-7 counts as an open reading frame of uncertain function. The CDR3 consists of 14 residues. The CDR3 bases are TGTACCAGCAGGCATGCGGGGGAGATGGAGACCCAGTACTTC. Translated, it gives CTSRHAGEMETQYF.

About this clonotype: An end of the junction does not agree with germline; a read error may underlie this. The chain is built from TRBV6-1 and TRBJ2-1, with D possibly TRBD2 on 5 matching bases. CDR1 is MNHNS and CDR2 is SASEGT in the germline V gene. The CDR3 is 15 amino acids. CDR3 in amino acids: CARSGGGQIYNEKFF. The CDR3 region has the DNA TGTGCCAGGAGCGGCGGCGGGCAAATCTACAATGAGAAGTTCTTC.

For this clonotype: A clone one base away is much larger, so this may be a read error. The chain links TRBV11-3 to TRBJ2-7; no clear D. Looked up from germline, CDR1 is SGHNT and CDR2 is YENEEA. The CDR3 loop spans 14 amino acids. This CDR3 is CANSLKDPYYEQYF. The CDR3 nucleotides read TGTGCCAACAGCTTAAAGGACCCTTACTACGAGCAGTACTTC.

The chain links TRBV11-2 to TRBJ2-2, with D tentatively TRBD1 or TRBD2 (6 bases each). The germline CDR1 and CDR2 sequences are SGHAT and FQNNGV. This CDR3 has 16 amino acids. V was clipped by 10 bases and J by 0 bases, with 18 bases between them. CDR3 in amino acids: CANSSGGGTNTGELFF. CDR3 DNA: TGTGCCAATAGTTCTGGAGGGGGGACGAACACCGGGGAGCTGTTTTTT. Full variable domain (outside the CDR3, taken from reference TRBV11-2 and TRBJ2-2): EAGVAQSPRYKIIEKRQSVAFWCNPISGHATLYWYQQILGQGPKLLIQFQNNGVVDDSQLPKDRFSAERLKGVDSTLKIQPAKLEDSAVYLCANSSGGGTNTGELFFGEGSRLTVL.

This clonotype was recorded many times. The chain links TRBV7-3 to TRBJ2-5; TRBD2 agrees at 7 bases. Germline V gene data show CDR1 as SGHTA and CDR2 as FQGTGA. The CDR3 sequence is 13 residues long. V was clipped by 1 base and J by 4 bases; unmatched bases: 0. CDR3 sequence: CASSLREGETQYF. In DNA form, the CDR3 reads TGTGCCAGCAGCTTAAGGGAGGGAGAGACCCAGTACTTC.